Here is one TCR beta chain with its context. The germline V gene has CDR1 LGHNA and CDR2 YNFKEQ. The CDR3 is 13 residues long. The data originate from a study of monozygotic twins with inflammatory bowel disease. TCRdb reprocessed the 5' RACE reads; each CDR3 protein has one entry and no DNA is given. The sample yields some 190,000 distinct CDR3 sequences, of which the top ten take up roughly 7.1%. The sample taken for sequencing was blood. J is TRBJ2-7 and V is TRBV4-2. This sequence was found in a human donor with ulcerative colitis or Crohn's disease, or a healthy co-twin of an affected twin (not recorded which). The CDR3 loop reads CASSHLESYEQYF.